These 3 T cell receptor beta chains originate from one sample sequenced in a study of blood T cell repertoires in COVID-19. Libraries were prepared by immunoSEQ multiplex PCR; TCRdb keeps only in-frame clonotypes and omits some of them. The table records 350,000 to 450,000 clones, more than 85% of them present only once. The sample was peripheral blood. The receptors shown here come from a human donor in a cohort sampled during active COVID-19.

The genes are TRBV7-9 and TRBJ1-1; 12 bases agree with TRBD1. Trimming removed 5 bases from V and 4 bases from J; junction bases left unmatched: 5. Germline V gene sequence: CDR1 SEHNR, CDR2 FQNEAQ (reference sequence). The CDR3 runs to 15 residues. Here the CDR3 reads CASSLGQGAFTEAFF. The CDR3 DNA follows: TGTGCCAGCAGCCTGGGACAGGGGGCTTTCACTGAAGCTTTCTTT.

This clone was counted once. The V and J genes are TRBV30 and TRBJ1-4, with D unresolved. Germline V gene sequence: CDR1 GTSNPN, CDR2 SVGIG (reference sequence). This CDR3 spans 14 amino acids. Trimming took off 3 bases at V and 7 bases at J, with 15 bases between the two ends. For the CDR3, the DNA is TGTGCCTGGAGACGCCCTTCAGGAGGTGAAAAACTGTTTTTT. Protein sequence: CAWRRPSGGEKLFF.

V and J are TRBV7-9 and TRBJ1-6; D remains ambiguous. There are 14 residues in the CDR3. CDR1 SEHNR and CDR2 FQNEAQ come from the germline V gene (reference sequence). V was trimmed by 3 bases and J by 8 bases, leaving 11 bases between them. The CDR3 sequence is CASSLSRSYSPLHF. The CDR3 nucleotides read TGTGCCAGCAGCTTGAGCAGGTCGTATTCACCCCTCCACTTT.